These T cell receptor beta chains were read from a single sample in a study of beta chain features in type 1 diabetes. The repertoire was sequenced with immunoSEQ multiplex PCR; TCRdb's copy has only in-frame clones and lacks some. The table shows hundreds of thousands of clones, with about 71% occurring only once. Sequencing was done on a sample of naive CD4+ T cells from blood. These receptors came from a man aged 25-45 years in good health. Each CDR3 is given with its conserved first and last residue. A D gene is named only where the DNA matches it firmly. The size of a clone is reported for some rows only, either as once, few or many, or as a class for expanded clones.

D	V	J	size	CDR3	DNA
NA	TRBV5-1	TRBJ2-3	NA	CASSLGTKDPDTQYF	TGCGCCAGCAGCTTGGGAACAAAGGACCCAGATACGCAGTATTTT
TRBD2	TRBV4-2	TRBJ2-7	few	CASSPSSGSAYEQYF	TGTGCCAGCAGCCCTTCTAGCGGGTCCGCCTACGAGCAGTACTTC
TRBD2	TRBV30	TRBJ2-5	NA	CAWTGLVEKTQYF	TGTGCCTGGACAGGACTAGTAGAGAAGACCCAGTACTTC
NA	TRBV18	TRBJ2-3	few	CASSQSESHGDTQYF	TGTGCCAGCTCCCAAAGTGAGAGCCATGGGGATACGCAGTATTTT
NA	TRBV9	TRBJ2-1	NA	CASSLAYYNEQFF	TGTGCCAGCAGCCTAGCGTATTACAATGAGCAGTTCTTC
NA	TRBV30	TRBJ2-3	few	CAWSRGDTQYF	TGTGCCTGGAGCCGGGGAGATACGCAGTATTTT
TRBD1	TRBV30	TRBJ1-3	NA	CAWSAQRTGISGNTIYF	TGTGCCTGGAGTGCACAACGGACAGGGATTTCTGGAAACACCATATATTTT
NA	TRBV2	TRBJ1-2	NA	CASSEQGDGYTF	TGTGCCAGCAGTGAACAGGGCGATGGCTACACCTTC
TRBD2	TRBV11-2	TRBJ2-3	once	CASSPTSGGVTDTQYF	TGTGCCAGCAGCCCGACTAGCGGGGGGGTGACAGATACGCAGTATTTT
TRBD1	TRBV28	TRBJ2-7	NA	CASSTGGWDESSYEQYF	TGTGCCAGCTCCACAGGGGGGTGGGACGAGAGCTCCTACGAGCAGTACTTC
TRBD1	TRBV10-3	TRBJ2-5	NA	CAISISRTGEETQYF	TGTGCCATCAGCATTTCCCGGACAGGGGAAGAGACCCAGTACTTC
NA	TRBV11-2	TRBJ2-5	NA	CASSLVTWQETQYF	TGTGCCAGCAGCTTAGTGACCTGGCAAGAGACCCAGTACTTC
TRBD2	TRBV30	TRBJ2-1	NA	CAWSVEGTSGRYKQFF	TGTGCCTGGAGTGTAGAGGGGACTAGCGGGAGGTATAAGCAGTTCTTC
NA	TRBV20-1	TRBJ2-1	NA	CSAGVYNEQFF	TGCAGTGCTGGAGTTTACAATGAGCAGTTCTTC
TRBD2	TRBV30	TRBJ2-3	NA	CAWSVGLAGADTQYF	TGTGCCTGGAGTGTGGGACTAGCGGGAGCGGATACGCAGTATTTT
NA	TRBV29-1	TRBJ2-3	NA	CSVETYATPGTDTQYF	TGCAGCGTTGAAACGTATGCGACTCCTGGGACAGATACGCAGTATTTT
NA	TRBV6-5	TRBJ2-5	NA	CASSYWRGETQYF	TGTGCCAGCAGTTACTGGCGGGGAGAGACCCAGTACTTC
NA	TRBV29-1	TRBJ1-1	few	CSVLGQNTEAFF	TGCAGCGTTTTAGGGCAGAACACTGAAGCTTTCTTT
NA	TRBV29-1	TRBJ2-7	NA	CSVAQGYEQYF	TGCAGCGTCGCCCAGGGATACGAGCAGTACTTC
TRBD1	TRBV6-1	TRBJ2-7	NA	CASSLGQGITYEQYF	TGTGCCAGCAGCCTGGGACAGGGGATAACCTACGAGCAGTACTTC
NA	TRBV29-1	TRBJ2-3	NA	CSVESSVTDTQYF	TGCAGCGTTGAGTCTAGCGTCACAGATACGCAGTATTTT
NA	TRBV5-1	TRBJ2-2	once	CASSLGGTGELFF	TGCGCCAGCAGCTTAGGAGGAACCGGGGAGCTGTTTTTT